This T cell receptor (beta chain) derives from a study of CD8 T cells in ankylosing spondylitis. Overall study findings and caveats: It appeared that ankylosing spondylitis blood was characterized by a TCR beta motif of several highly homologous variants. Clones linked to disease, bearing a CD8+ phenotype, were relatively rare in peripheral blood.

A single count supports this clonotype. Its antigen is undetermined. Via MiXCR, TCRdb re-called the 5' RACE reads, giving one row per CDR3 protein. This table has 200,000 to 300,000 distinct CDR3 sequences, under 35% appearing once. This CDR3 spans 14 amino acids. The V end lost 8 bases, the J end lost 3 bases, and 14 bases lay between the germline ends. Germline values: CDR1 MNHEY, CDR2 SMNVEV (reference sequence). This sequence joins TRBV27 and TRBJ1-5; no definite D call. Sample: blood, either unsorted or a sorted T cell fraction (not recorded which). The clonotype comes from a male donor with ankylosing spondylitis or in good health (not recorded which). The DNA of the CDR3 is TGTGCCAGCGCCTCTGGGCGAATCAATCAGCCCCAGCATTTT. This sequence encodes CASASGRINQPQHF.